Listed here are 2 T cell receptor beta chains from one sample, sequenced in a study of identical twins. TCRdb called the 5' RACE reads again in MiXCR, with one record for every CDR3 protein. The sample holds roughly 250,000 distinct CDR3 sequences, about an eighth seen once. Source material: memory (CD45RO+) T cells sorted from blood. Receptors were obtained from a woman aged 18-29 years in good health.

This clonotype was seen a handful of times. The rearrangement uses TRBV4-3 and TRBJ1-2; 7 bases are a match to TRBD1. CDR1 is LGHNA and CDR2 is YSLEER in the germline V gene. The J segment lost 5 bases and the V segment lost 1 base, leaving 10 bases of the junction unmatched. CDR3 length equals 16 residues. The CDR3 region has the DNA TGCGCCAGCAGCCAAGGCTGGGACAGCCGACGGTATGGCTACACCTTC. Translating gives CASSQGWDSRRYGYTF.

This chain joins TRBV15 and TRBJ2-1, with D possibly matching TRBD1 (7 bases). The CDR3 has 15 amino acids. Germline CDR1 and CDR2: LNHNV and YYDKDF (reference sequence). Trimming stripped 3 bases from V and 8 bases from J, with 17 bases between. For the CDR3, the DNA is TGTGCCACCAGCAGGATAGTACAGGGGAGGCATGAGCAGTTCTTC. Translating it yields CATSRIVQGRHEQFF.